This T cell receptor beta chain derives from a study of blood T cell repertoires in COVID-19. Whole-study context: The United States, Italy and Spain provided the acute and convalescent COVID-19 samples. PBMCs, B-cell-depleted T cells, or T cells provided the cDNA or gDNA that made up the material.

Germline CDR1 reads SEHNR; CDR2 reads FQNEAQ (reference sequence). CDR3 length: 16 residues. J gave up 10 bases and V 7 bases, and 15 bases lay outside the gene matches. Study processing details: Nucleated cell number was recorded as an estimate derived from reference gene primer amplification. Clones were read by immunoSEQ multiplex PCR, and TCRdb kept only the in-frame ones, dropping some. V, J and clone size derive from that table, while D and trimming were established from the DNA sequence. The table has 65,000 to 100,000 clones, about 84% seen once; the top ten hold around 14%. The rearrangement uses TRBV7-9 and TRBJ2-1, with TRBD2 matching 11 bases. The clonotype originates from a human donor in a cohort sampled during active COVID-19. Sequencing used peripheral blood. The DNA of the CDR3 is TGTGCCAGCACCCAACCAGGCGTAGCGGGGGGGCGGGAGCAGTTCTTC. Translated: CASTQPGVAGGREQFF.